The clone carrying this T cell receptor (beta chain) showed up just a few times. Its antigen is undetermined. The sample is drawn from a study of beta chain features in type 1 diabetes. The isolated RNA, all of it, was reverse transcribed, so expressed TCRB transcripts were what got sequenced. Some clones are missing from TCRdb's copy, which holds only in-frame ones; the method was immunoSEQ multiplex PCR. Of 250,000 to 350,000 clones listed, roughly an eighth are singletons. The V gene's germline CDR1 is SGHRS and CDR2 YFSETQ. The CDR3 totals 15 residues. V gave up 0 bases and J gave up 5 bases; unmatched junction bases: 5. Study conclusions and caveats: Type 1 diabetes patients had TCRB CDR3s that were shorter (moderately but significantly so) in all four CD4+ subsets.

The sequencing sample was made of naive CD4+ T cells from blood. The sequence was collected from a man aged 30-40 years with type 1 diabetes. The gene calls are TRBV5-1 and TRBJ2-5, with TRBD1 identical over 9 bases. This chain's CDR3 is CASSLARDRVETQYF. CDR3 nucleotide sequence: TGCGCCAGCAGCTTGGCCCGGGACAGGGTGGAGACCCAGTACTTC.